The 14 T cell receptor beta chains below come from one sample, sequenced in a study of blood T cell repertoires in COVID-19. The repertoire was sequenced with immunoSEQ multiplex PCR; TCRdb's copy has only in-frame clones and lacks some. This sample has about 160,000 clones; around 82% occur once, and the top ten carry 15% to 20%. What was sequenced was PBMCs or T cells enriched from blood (not recorded which). All receptors derive from a man aged 55 to 69 who had recovered from COVID-19.

This chain links TRBV5-4 with TRBJ2-5, with 8 bases lining up with TRBD2. CDR3 size: 14 residues. The germline gives CDR1 SGHNT, CDR2 YYREEE (reference sequence). J was trimmed by 5 bases and V by 0 bases; bases with no gene match: 3. CDR3 sequence reads: CASSLGRLAETQYF. In DNA, the CDR3 is TGTGCCAGCAGCTTGGGTCGACTAGCGGAGACCCAGTACTTC.

The chain joins TRBV6-5 to TRBJ2-1; 14 bases align to TRBD2. This CDR3 is built from 14 residues. Per the germline V gene, CDR1 is MNHEY and CDR2 is SVGAGI. V shed 7 bases and J 9 bases; nucleotides not matched to a gene: 5. CDR3 protein: CASTGLAGGAEQFF. CDR3 in DNA: TGTGCCAGCACCGGACTAGCGGGAGGAGCTGAGCAGTTCTTC.

The gene calls are TRBV4-1 and TRBJ1-5; D is undetermined. Deletions cut 0 bases from V and 2 bases from J, with 11 bases between. Germline loops: CDR1 MGHRA, CDR2 YSYEKL. The CDR3 loop spans 16 amino acids. The CDR3: CASSQEGTVRNQPQHF. DNA for the CDR3: TGCGCCAGCAGCCAAGAGGGCACCGTTCGCAATCAGCCCCAGCATTTT.

The chain links TRBV3-1 (or the pseudogene TRBV3-2) to TRBJ2-3, with 8 bases fitting TRBD2. The CDR3 length is 16 residues. With 4 bases clipped from V and 2 bases from J, the junction kept 8 bases outside the gene matches. Germline V lookup: CDR1 LGHDT, CDR2 YNNKEL (reference sequence). The CDR3 DNA sequence: TGTGCCAGCAGCCCATTCCCGGGGGGGTACACAGATACGCAGTATTTT. Residues: CASSPFPGGYTDTQYF.

This rearrangement joins TRBV7-2 to TRBJ2-1, with 12 positions matching TRBD2. The CDR3 runs 15 residues. V dropped 5 bases and J dropped 8; count of bases not matched to a gene: 7. The V gene's germline CDR1 is SGHTA and CDR2 FQGNSA. Here the CDR3 DNA reads TGTGCCAGCAGCCCTAGCGGGGGGGCAGGGTATGAGCAGTTCTTC. This translates into CASSPSGGAGYEQFF.

The chain is built from TRBV30 and TRBJ1-2, with D hard to call. From germline, CDR1 is GTSNPN and CDR2 SVGIG (reference sequence). V was trimmed by 1 base and J by 0 bases, leaving 6 bases between them. The CDR3 sequence is 13 residues long. The CDR3 DNA is TGTGCCTGGAGTGCCAGTTCTAACTATGGCTACACCTTC. This gives the protein CAWSASSNYGYTF.

The genes are TRBV7-9 and TRBJ2-7, with D maybe TRBD1 (6 bases). V shed 4 bases and J shed 4 bases, with 14 bases lying between them. CDR3 size: 14 residues. The V gene's germline CDR1 is SEHNR and CDR2 FQNEAQ (reference sequence). DNA for the CDR3: TGTGCCAGCAGCTCTCCGACAGGATCATACGAGCAGTACTTC. Residues: CASSSPTGSYEQYF.

J is TRBJ1-2 and V is TRBV5-6; 8 bases match TRBD1. Germline V gene lookup returns CDR1 SGHDT and CDR2 YYEEEE. V dropped 1 base and J dropped 2; count of bases not matched to a gene: 10. This CDR3 has 17 residues. The DNA for the CDR3 is TGTGCCAGCAGCTTGATACCGGGACAGGCGATCAACTATGGCTACACCTTC. Residues: CASSLIPGQAINYGYTF.

The CDR3 nucleotides read TGTGCCAGCAGCCCGGGCCTAACGCAGGGTTCACCCCTCCACTTT. This sequence encodes CASSPGLTQGSPLHF. The chain joins TRBV7-9 to TRBJ1-6, with a weak D call TRBD1 (5 bases). V dropped 5 bases and J dropped 9 bases, with 17 bases sitting between them. Germline V lookup: CDR1 SEHNR, CDR2 FQNEAQ (reference sequence). This CDR3 region has 15 residues.

In this sample, this clone turned up a few times. The chain is built from TRBV10-3 and TRBJ2-2, with D unresolved. The V gene lost 8 bases and the J gene lost 5 bases, with 9 bases spanning the gap. CDR1 ENHRY and CDR2 SYGVKD come from the germline V gene. This CDR3 spans 12 amino acids. CDR3 region: CAIGQTTGELFF. For the CDR3, the DNA is TGTGCCATCGGTCAGACTACCGGGGAGCTGTTTTTT.

A note on this clone: This CDR3 is also generated by other DNA sequences in the sample. The chain uses TRBV5-4 and TRBJ1-3; tentative D call: TRBD1 (5 bases). Germline assignment: CDR1 SGHNT and CDR2 YYREEE (reference sequence). V was trimmed by 4 bases and J by 2 bases, leaving 13 bases between them. The CDR3 is 15 residues long. In DNA, the CDR3 is TGTGCCAGCAGCCTAGGACAAGGACCTGGAAACACCATATATTTT. Protein: CASSLGQGPGNTIYF.

The rearrangement joins TRBV29-1 to TRBJ2-7; 8 bases fit TRBD1. The CDR3 is made up of 13 amino acids. The V gene's germline CDR1 is SQVTM and CDR2 ANQGSEA. With 7 bases clipped from V and 5 bases from J, the junction kept 10 bases outside the gene matches. This CDR3 is CSAQGVVGNEQYF. The CDR3, as DNA: TGCAGCGCACAGGGGGTCGTCGGAAACGAGCAGTACTTC.

The chain couples TRBV28 to TRBJ1-1, with 9 bases aligning to TRBD1. The CDR3 has 15 amino acids. J lost 4 bases, V lost 1 base, and 4 bases had no gene match. Per the germline V gene, CDR1 is MDHEN and CDR2 is SYDVKM. CDR3 residues: CASSLSGTGTTEAFF. CDR3 in DNA: TGTGCCAGCAGTTTATCCGGGACAGGGACCACTGAAGCTTTCTTT.

The gene calls are TRBV3-1 (or the pseudogene TRBV3-2) and TRBJ2-5; 10 bases line up with TRBD2. The CDR3 is 16 amino acids. Trimming took 4 bases from V and 0 from J; bases not matched to a gene: 5. CDR1 LGHDT and CDR2 YNNKEL come from the germline V gene (reference sequence). Written as DNA, the CDR3 is TGTGCCAGCAGCCTGCCCCTAGCGGGGGACCAAGAGACCCAGTACTTC. This encodes CASSLPLAGDQETQYF.